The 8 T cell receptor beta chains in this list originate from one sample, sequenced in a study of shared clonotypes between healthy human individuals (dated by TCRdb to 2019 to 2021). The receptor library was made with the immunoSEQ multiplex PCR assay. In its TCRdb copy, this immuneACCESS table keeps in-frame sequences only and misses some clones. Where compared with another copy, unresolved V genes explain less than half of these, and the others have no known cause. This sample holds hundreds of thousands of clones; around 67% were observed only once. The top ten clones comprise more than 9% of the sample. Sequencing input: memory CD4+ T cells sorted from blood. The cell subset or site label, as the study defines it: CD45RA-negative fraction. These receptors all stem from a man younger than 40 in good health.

CDR3 residues: CATSPRASYEQYF. For the CDR3, the DNA is TGTGCCACCTCCCCCCGGGCCTCCTACGAGCAGTACTTC. The chain couples TRBV19 to TRBJ2-7; D ambiguous. The V gene lost 10 bases and the J gene lost 0 bases, with 13 bases spanning the gap. From germline, CDR1 is LNHDA and CDR2 SQIVND (reference sequence). There are 13 residues in the CDR3.

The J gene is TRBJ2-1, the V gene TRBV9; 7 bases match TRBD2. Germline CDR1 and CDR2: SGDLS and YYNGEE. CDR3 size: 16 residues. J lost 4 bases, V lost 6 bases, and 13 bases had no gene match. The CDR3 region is CASNFGGLSAYNEQFF. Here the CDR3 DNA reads TGTGCCAGCAACTTCGGGGGACTATCCGCTTACAATGAGCAGTTCTTC.

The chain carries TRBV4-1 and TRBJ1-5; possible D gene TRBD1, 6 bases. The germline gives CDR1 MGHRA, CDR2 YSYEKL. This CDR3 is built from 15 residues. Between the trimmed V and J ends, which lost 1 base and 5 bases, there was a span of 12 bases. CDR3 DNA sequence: TGCGCCAGCAGCCAAGCCGGGACACCCGATCAGCCCCAGCATTTT. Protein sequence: CASSQAGTPDQPQHF.

The CDR3 reads CASSFSRATEQFF. The CDR3 nucleotides read TGTGCCAGCAGCTTTTCCAGGGCTACGGAGCAGTTCTTC. The V call is TRBV11-2, the J call TRBJ2-1; TRBD1 is a possible D gene (5 bases). V dropped 3 bases and J dropped 10 bases, with 13 bases sitting between them. CDR3 length equals 13 residues. The V gene's germline CDR1 is SGHAT and CDR2 FQNNGV.

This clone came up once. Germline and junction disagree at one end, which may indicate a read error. The CDR3 nucleotides read TGTGCCAGCAGCTTAGGCACTGATACGCAGTATTTT. Residues: CASSLGTDTQYF. V usage is TRBV11-2 and J usage is TRBJ2-3; D remains unclear. The CDR3 is made up of 12 amino acids. Germline CDR1 reads SGHAT; CDR2 reads FQNNGV. The full variable domain, its missing parts supplied by reference TRBV11-2 and TRBJ2-3, is EAGVAQSPRYKIIEKRQSVAFWCNPISGHATLYWYQQILGQGPKLLIQFQNNGVVDDSQLPKDRFSAERLKGVDSTLKIQPAKLEDSAVYLCASSLGTDTQYFGPGTRLTVL.

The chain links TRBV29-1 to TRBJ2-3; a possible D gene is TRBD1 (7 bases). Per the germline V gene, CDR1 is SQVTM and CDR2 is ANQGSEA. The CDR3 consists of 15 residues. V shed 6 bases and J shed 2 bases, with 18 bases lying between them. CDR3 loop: CSVQKPGGYTDTQYF. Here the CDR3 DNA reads TGCAGCGTACAGAAACCAGGGGGGTACACAGATACGCAGTATTTT.

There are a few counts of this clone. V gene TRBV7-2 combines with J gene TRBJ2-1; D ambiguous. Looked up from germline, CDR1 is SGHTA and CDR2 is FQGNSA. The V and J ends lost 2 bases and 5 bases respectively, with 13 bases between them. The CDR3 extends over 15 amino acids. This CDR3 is CASSLLGRPNNEQFF. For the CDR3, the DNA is TGTGCCAGCAGCTTACTGGGCCGCCCAAACAATGAGCAGTTCTTC.

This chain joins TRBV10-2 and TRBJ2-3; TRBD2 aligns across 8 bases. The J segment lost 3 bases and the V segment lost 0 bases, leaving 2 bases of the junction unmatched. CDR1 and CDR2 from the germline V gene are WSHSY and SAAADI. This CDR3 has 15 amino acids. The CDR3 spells CASSESSGRTDTQYF. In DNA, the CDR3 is TGCGCCAGCAGTGAGTCAAGCGGGAGAACAGATACGCAGTATTTT.